This T cell receptor beta chain originates from a study of T cells in Graves' hyperthyroidism and ophthalmopathy. Germline V gene sequence: CDR1 MGHRA, CDR2 YSYEKL. V shed 0 bases, J shed 2 bases, and the junction held 17 bases outside the gene matches. The CDR3 totals 23 residues. Aged 18 to 65, the patients had hyperthyroidism that was newly diagnosed and had lasted under 2 months. Diagnoses rested on clinical symptoms, serum thyroxine and TRAb, thyroid ultrasound and orbital computed tomography. RNA transcripts served as the template for amplifying TCR beta CDR3 regions. Primed by the HTBI set, a first-round RT-PCR was run on the TCR CDR3. MiXCR, applied by TCRdb to the multiplex PCR reads, yields one record per CDR3 protein. The sample contains roughly 300,000 distinct CDR3 sequences, about 20% of which appear only once.

This chain connects TRBV4-1 to TRBJ2-3; 16 nucleotides line up with TRBD2. This TCR was sampled from a woman aged 45-59 years with Graves' hyperthyroidism. Specimen: blood. The CDR3 loop is CASSQDVVRPGLAGGPDTDTQYF. CDR3 nucleotide sequence: TGCGCCAGCAGCCAAGATGTAGTCCGCCCGGGACTAGCGGGGGGGCCGGACACAGATACGCAGTATTTT.